This T cell receptor beta chain was captured in a study of cytomegalovirus exposure and HLA in healthy donors (TCRdb year 2017). Regarding the research as a whole: An earlier analysis of roughly 500 of the donors reported 276 Gb of sequence data and approximately 120 million unique TCR beta sequences obtained from some 170 million T cells. The study aimed to test whether cataloging public T cell receptors could reveal signatures of past pathogen exposure. To study patterns of TCR occurrence, a later analysis re-analyzed previously published TCR beta repertoires from several hundred donors and added high-resolution HLA genotyping. Across 300 to 500 genotyped donors of the cohort, an average of about 250,000 unique TCR beta nucleotide sequences per donor were sequenced, and roughly a sixth of those sequences were non-productive. Both class I and class II loci were covered by HLA typing, at four-digit resolution. All discovery cohort repertoires had been generated on a single sequencing platform. Of the roughly 400 genotyped donors, 80% to 90% were placed in the genetic ancestry cluster associated with self-reported Caucasian donors. Alongside the repertoire data, information on donor age, sex, ethnicity and CMV serostatus was compiled. Around 330 gigabases of sequencing data and around 85 million unique TCR sequences made up an early release that covered 500 to 700 HLA-typed donors. The number of donors typed differed by locus, with roughly 620-630 for A, B, C, DRB1 and DQB1, more than 500 for DQA1, over 600 for DPA1, and around 430 for DPB1. Rather than drawing on any new phenotypic data, the later analysis identified candidate immune exposures from TCR beta sequences and the way those sequences occurred across donors. In addition to the first cohort of 500 to 850 subjects, a separate validation cohort of approximately 120 different subjects was used. To predict cytomegalovirus infection status, the study brought together high-throughput TCR immunosequencing, statistical association of individual TCRs with disease status, and machine learning. The study used immunosequencing to profile the T cell repertoires of under 700 subjects and linked those repertoires to cytomegalovirus serostatus. In an earlier analysis of roughly 600 of the donors, high-throughput TCR beta sequencing was used to judge whether each TCR beta V gene segment behaved as functional or pseudogenic. Because of strong linkage in the cohort, a few DR-DQ haplotypes were treated as single units for association and clustering. A later genetic analysis used genome-wide SNP genotypes for about three fifths of the roughly 700 donors, treating that subset as a discovery cohort. The study at large found these results: Because counts were too low, roughly 17 rarely observed V segments, including chromosome 9 orphons, were left out of the earlier analysis of approximately 500 of the donors. Three of the identified cytomegalovirus-associated TCR beta chains were confirmed in vitro to be specific for cytomegalovirus antigens. The authors suggested that the approach could potentially be generalized to other disease states and immunological phenotypes. A cluster of highly shared sequence variants was judged likely to represent a technical artifact of the sequencing pipeline. Linkage disequilibrium might explain the correlated functional status among segregating V segments, but an unknown experimental factor could not be ruled out. The classifier was reported to diagnose cytomegalovirus status with high specificity and sensitivity in both the original cohort and the validation cohort. A further reported finding was that TCR beta sequences accurately predicted the HLA-A and HLA-B alleles for most subjects in the first cohort. In the study, around 150 TCR beta chains were listed as associated with cytomegalovirus. V-gene and J-gene trimming of TCR beta chains was associated with a missense DCLRE1C variant in a later genetic analysis, and the association was replicated in an independent cohort. Some IMGT-functional V segments, including TRBV6-2 and TRBV6-3, could not be told apart with the 87-base-pair reads, so those segments were excluded. According to a later analysis, TCR association rates differed among HLA loci, with DRB1 alleles showing the most associated TCRs and HLA-C alleles showing the fewest. A later analysis reported that several top co-occurrence clusters appeared linked to parvovirus B19, influenza, CMV and Epstein-Barr virus. According to a later analysis, most CMV-associated TCR beta chains appeared to be HLA-restricted, and the HLA associations seemed to be driven largely by CMV exposure. When HLA alleles, especially DR and DQ, strongly co-occurred, TCR associations were difficult to assign to individual alleles. In an earlier analysis of approximately 590 of the donors, most TCR beta V segments were observed in productive rearrangements about 87% or about 30% of the time, broadly matching IMGT annotations. Sequencing depth was assumed to be roughly uniform across donors in the presence/absence analyses, though that assumption may not hold. Only TCR beta chains were sequenced in this cohort, and the absence of alpha or paired-chain data limited detectable features. The only immune exposure information available for the cohort was CMV serostatus. According to a later genetic analysis, donors in an Asian-associated ancestry cluster had fewer N-insertions in productive TCRs than the roughly 660-donor mean. Most TCR sequences were observed very rarely across donors, whereas some public TCRs were present in many individuals. In a later analysis, HLA-associated TCR beta chains showed more clonal expansion and lower generation probabilities than non-associated chains that were equally common. At a false discovery rate of 0.05, a later analysis linked approximately 18,000 TCR beta sequences to specific HLA alleles. HLA typing was unavailable for some donors at each locus, so association tests used only the typed subset.

This clone has a handful of counts. What antigen it recognizes has not been identified. No qualities accompany the bases; no much larger clone lies one base away. In total, fewer than 750 healthy bone marrow donors made up the cohort. All cohort members were sampled while nominally healthy, although unrecorded immune exposures were likely present. The donor tested CMV seronegative and was one of the 352 seronegative cohort members. Each donor provided a peripheral blood sample, and peripheral blood mononuclear cells were used for TCR beta sequencing. The Qiagen DNeasy Blood Extraction Kit was used to extract genomic DNA from the blood cell samples. Library preparation employed the immunoSEQ multiplex PCR assay. For the multiplex PCR, a mixture combining 60 forward primers for TCR Vbeta segments and 13 reverse primers for TCR Jbeta segments was used. Amplification of the CDR3 region of rearranged TCR beta genes was performed with a multiplex PCR assay on genomic DNA. The amplified TCR beta libraries were sequenced on the Illumina HiSeq System as 87-base-pair reads. On the authors' methods: A later analysis tallied 80 million to 95 million unique TCR beta chains across the 666 repertoires, and approximately 9.9 million of those chains were shared by two or more donors. To remove PCR and sequencing errors, raw reads were error-corrected and collapsed into unique sequences using a nearest-neighbor algorithm that merged closely related sequences. Alignment of CDR3 sequences to IMGT reference sequences was used to assign V, D and J gene segments. For a sequence to be retained, at least a six-nucleotide match to both a V gene segment and a J gene segment was required. A rearrangement was called productive if the CDR3 had no stop codons and remained in frame with V and J, and every other rearrangement was called non-productive. CDR3 was defined according to IMGT convention as the region running from the second conserved V-encoded cysteine to the conserved J-encoded phenylalanine. The earlier analysis of about 610 of the donors excluded sequences that lacked an unambiguous match to a single V gene segment. In an earlier analysis of about 590 of the donors, a V segment was called functional when productive rearrangements were above 56.7%, and segregating when the standard deviation between donors exceeded 5%. A statistical classification framework was built to diagnose cytomegalovirus status from the catalog of TCR beta chain sequences. In a later analysis, TCR nucleotide sequences were compared against IMGT/GENE-DB human TR gene sequences so that V and J genes could be assigned. The TCRdist pipeline was used in a later analysis to assign CDR3 sequences and most-parsimonious VDJ recombination scenarios. A later analysis defined each TCR beta chain by its CDR3 amino acid sequence plus V-gene family, and excluded reads lacking a unique V-gene family. As a way to deal with suspected cross-contamination and a sequencing artifact, a later analysis dropped roughly 600 nucleotide sequences that were highly shared and had low generation probability. In a later analysis, a clonal expansion index for each public chain was calculated from normalized within-repertoire ranks of inferred template counts. In a later analysis, generation probabilities were computed using a VDJ recombination model fitted to out-of-frame rearrangements, and the results were checked against IGoR. Hypergeometric tests were used in a later analysis to score TCR-TCR, TCR-HLA and TCR-CMV co-occurrence, with a repertoire-size bias correction applied to the TCR pairs. To estimate false discovery rates, a later analysis permuted the HLA or CMV assignments 20 times. In a later analysis, co-occurring TCRs were grouped with DBSCAN, and TCRdist sequence similarity was added when clustering was performed within HLA-allele-positive subsets. For co-occurrence clustering, repertoires with fewer than 30,000 or more than 120,000 public chains were excluded, along with five or six repertoires with anomalous nucleotide sharing. Here the immuneACCESS table is served through TCRdb, limited to in-frame sequences with V and J called. Missing clones are a known gap in these copies; in checked studies unresolved V genes cover under half, and the rest lacks a known reason. V and J calls and clone size follow that table, whereas D and trimming were derived from the DNA. The sample contains about 150,000 clones, about 61% of them found a single time. Less than 3% of the sample goes to the ten largest clones.

Including the terminal cysteine and phenylalanine, the CDR3 comprises 15 residues. Of all the DNA, just the CDR3 is kept, 45 bases in frame from base 1. Sequences MDHEN (CDR1) and SYDVKM (CDR2) are obtained from the germline V gene. V and J are truncated by 4 bases and 5 bases respectively, leaving an intervening sequence of 17 bases. Sample: PBMCs. The chain links TRBV28 with TRBJ2-5, with TRBD1 tentatively as D gene (6 bases match). The TCR sequence derives from a woman aged 40 to 50 in good health and CMV-seronegative. The CDR3 region reads CASSSRDISWETQYF. The nucleotide sequence reads as follows: TGTGCCAGCAGTTCACGGGACATATCGTGGGAGACCCAGTACTTC.